This entry lists 23 T cell receptor beta chains sequenced from one sample in a study of tumor-infiltrating lymphocytes in primary liver carcinoma. The authors made TCR beta cDNA from 400 to 600 ng total RNA with a constant-region primer. For TCR beta, libraries were produced by three nested multiplex PCR rounds using slightly modified ARM-PCR. TRBV1-TRBV30 forward primers paired with a C-beta reverse primer drove the first two PCR rounds, about 11 cycles each. From the multiplex PCR reads, TCRdb called clonotypes with MiXCR, one entry per CDR3 protein. The profile shows some 200,000 distinct CDR3 sequences, about two thirds of them singletons. Germline DNA was also extracted, while the blood RNA originated from unsorted whole blood. The sequenced sample was peripheral blood. The origin of the receptors is an older woman with primary liver carcinoma and hepatitis B virus infection.

This clonotype was seen at least ten times. V gene TRBV6-2 or TRBV6-3 combines with J gene TRBJ1-1; a possible D gene is TRBD1 (5 bases). The CDR3 is 15 residues long. Germline V lookup: CDR1 MNHEY, CDR2 SVGEGT. Trimming took 5 bases from V and 1 from J, leaving 14 bases between them. CDR3 in amino acids: CASSTPMGGNTEAFF. CDR3 bases: TGTGCCAGCAGTACCCCCATGGGGGGGAACACTGAAGCTTTCTTT.

Only one count was recorded for this clonotype. This chain connects TRBV7-9 to TRBJ2-6, with 7 bases matching TRBD2. The CDR3 is 16 residues long. Germline values: CDR1 SEHNR, CDR2 FQNEAQ (reference sequence). J was trimmed by 4 bases and V by 1 base; bases with no gene match: 4. CDR3 DNA: TGTGCCAGCAGCTTAGGGTTCGGGAGGGGGGCCAACGTCCTGACTTTC. Encoded protein: CASSLGFGRGANVLTF.

Notes on this clonotype: This CDR3 fails to terminate in the conserved phenylalanine or tryptophan, so it likely reflects a read error. The DNA of the CDR3 is TGTGCCAGCAGTTTTCGACCTTATTCACCCCTCCACATT. Translating gives CASSFRPYSPLHI. The chain carries TRBV12-3 or TRBV12-4 and TRBJ1-6, with D unclear. V gave up 3 bases and J gave up 8 bases, with 8 bases separating them. The CDR3 sequence is 13 residues long.

This clonotype was recorded only once. A much larger clone differs from this one at a single base, so this may be a read error. J is TRBJ2-3 and V is TRBV12-3 or TRBV12-4; maybe TRBD2 (5 bases). This CDR3 spans 14 amino acids. Here the CDR3 reads CASSLGGVTDKQYF. The DNA of the CDR3 is TGTGCCAGCAGTTTAGGGGGAGTAACAGATAAGCAGTATTTT.

In regard to this clonotype: Relative to the germline gene, one junction end is altered; a read error may explain this. The chain recombines TRBV11-2 with TRBJ2-3, with 8 bases lining up with TRBD1. With the DNA end fitting TRBJ1-5 better, the J assignment may be wrong. Per germline, CDR1 SGHAT and CDR2 FQNNGV. The CDR3 totals 13 residues. CDR3 in amino acids: CTSSDDRGDTQHF. For the CDR3, the DNA is TGTACCAGCAGCGACGACAGGGGAGATACGCAGCATTTT.

Of note for this clonotype: Sequence at one end of the junction differs from germline and may be a read error. The chain recombines TRBV11-2 with TRBJ2-1, with D perhaps given as TRBD1 or TRBD2 (6 bases each). The CDR3 has 18 residues. CDR1 and CDR2 (germline): SGHAT, FQNNGV. This chain's CDR3 is CASILVGDGGLSYNEQFF. The CDR3 nucleotides are TGTGCCAGCATCTTAGTCGGGGATGGGGGGCTCTCCTACAATGAGCAGTTCTTC.

Of note for this clonotype: It may be a read error: a sequence one base away is much more abundant. The rearrangement uses TRBV30 and TRBJ1-6; 7 bases match TRBD1. There are 14 residues in the CDR3. Germline V gives CDR1 GTSNPN, CDR2 SVGIG (reference sequence). CDR3: CAWRSTGASSLLHF. The CDR3 DNA follows: TGTGCCTGGAGGTCCACAGGGGCTTCTTCACTCCTCCACTTT.

This clonotype was counted at least ten times. Written as DNA, the CDR3 is TGTGCCAGCAGCTCTTCCTTTAGCGGGAGGGCCCGAGCCTACGAGCAGTACTTC. This sequence encodes CASSSSFSGRARAYEQYF. The chain links TRBV11-3 to TRBJ2-7, with 11 bases matching TRBD2. V trimming: 4 bases; J trimming: 2 bases; junction bases outside the gene matches: 13. The length of the CDR3 is 18 residues. CDR1 SGHNT and CDR2 YENEEA come from the germline V gene.

Regarding this clonotype: A single base separates this from a much larger clone, so it may be a read error. The chain joins TRBV29-1 to TRBJ1-5; TRBD1 is a possible D gene (6 bases). CDR3 length equals 13 residues. Germline CDR1 and CDR2: SQVTM and ANQGSEA. CDR3: CSVVGQINQPHHF. The CDR3 region has the DNA TGCAGCGTTGTCGGACAGATCAATCAGCCCCATCATTTT. The complete variable domain, with remaining parts taken from reference TRBV29-1 and TRBJ1-5, reads SAVISQKPSRDICQRGTSLTIQCQVDSQVTMMFWYRQQPGQSLTLIATANQGSEATYESGFVIDKFPISRPNLTFSTLTVSNMSPEDSSIYLCSVVGQINQPHHFGDGTRLSIL.

Concerning this clonotype itself: The germline gene is not matched at one end of the junction; a read error may be the cause. The rearrangement links TRBV5-5 to TRBJ2-7, with D tentatively TRBD1 (6 bases). Germline lookup yields CDR1 SGHKS and CDR2 YYEKEE (reference sequence). The CDR3 contains 16 residues. The CDR3 spells CAGSRTGPTASYEQYF. Here the CDR3 DNA reads TGTGCCGGCAGCCGTACAGGGCCCACTGCTTCCTACGAGCAGTACTTC.

This clonotype was counted only a few times. The rearrangement links TRBV5-1 to TRBJ2-1, with TRBD2 matching over 8 bases. The germline gives CDR1 SGHRS, CDR2 YFSETQ. The CDR3 contains 17 residues. After removal of 0 bases from V and 1 base from J, the junction contained 6 bases not matched to a gene. CDR3 residues: CASSLGGAGGSYNEQFF. CDR3 in DNA: TGCGCCAGCAGCTTGGGGGGTGCGGGAGGATCCTACAATGAGCAGTTCTTC.

As to this clonotype: Likely a read error: the CDR3 ends without its conserved phenylalanine or tryptophan. The V call is TRBV29-1, the J call TRBJ2-1, with TRBD2 matching 9 bases. There are 16 residues in the CDR3. Germline V lookup: CDR1 SQVTM, CDR2 ANQGSEA. CDR3 bases: TGCAGTGACCCCGGGGTAGCGGGAGATACGAACAATGAGCAGTTCTTA. Translating it yields CSDPGVAGDTNNEQFL.

This clonotype was counted between two and nine times. CDR3 sequence (DNA): TGTGCCAGTAGGAGGACTAGTGGCTCCTACGAGCAGTACTTC. This gives the protein CASRRTSGSYEQYF. The J gene is TRBJ2-7, the V gene TRBV19; 7 nucleotides agree with TRBD2. With V trimmed by 6 bases and J by 0 bases, 5 bases remained unmatched. The CDR3 extends over 14 amino acids. Germline V lookup: CDR1 LNHDA, CDR2 SQIVND (reference sequence).

This clonotype has at least ten counts. The chain links TRBV6-2 or TRBV6-3 to TRBJ2-3, with D possibly TRBD1 on 5 matching bases. V lost 7 bases, J lost 3 bases, and 17 bases lay in between. Germline lookup yields CDR1 MNHEY and CDR2 SVGEGT. The CDR3 spans 15 residues. The CDR3 coding sequence is TGTGCCAGCATCCATCGAGGCAGGGTGACAGATACGCAGTATTTT. This sequence encodes CASIHRGRVTDTQYF.

DNA of the CDR3: TGTGCCAGCAGCACCGTGACGGATACGCAGTATTTT. Protein sequence: CASSTVTDTQYF. This rearrangement joins TRBV11-1 to TRBJ2-3; no clear D gene. Per the germline V gene, CDR1 is SGHAT and CDR2 is FQDESV (reference sequence). V lost 5 bases to trimming and J lost 6 bases, with 9 bases between them. The CDR3 contains 12 residues. The complete variable domain, with remaining parts taken from reference TRBV11-1 and TRBJ2-3, reads EAEVAQSPRYKITEKSQAVAFWCDPISGHATLYWYRQILGQGPELLVQFQDESVVDDSQLPKDRFSAERLKGVDSTLKIQPAELGDSAMYLCASSTVTDTQYFGPGTRLTVL.

Turning to this clonotype: Germline and junction disagree at one end, which may indicate a read error. The chain links TRBV6-5 to TRBJ2-1; TRBD2 is a possible D gene (6 bases). The CDR3 totals 15 residues. In germline, CDR1 is MNHEY, CDR2 SVGAGI. Here the CDR3 DNA reads TGTGTCAGCAGTTACCTCGGGACTGGCGCCAATGAGCAGTTCTTC. Translation gives CVSSYLGTGANEQFF.

As to this clonotype: With a much larger clone just one base away, this may be a read error. The gene calls are TRBV28 and TRBJ2-1; D uncertain. The CDR3 extends over 13 amino acids. CDR1 is MDHEN and CDR2 is SYDVKM in the germline V gene. CDR3 DNA: TGTGCCACCACTCCCCCTCTCTACAATGGGCAGTTCTTC. Protein sequence: CATTPPLYNGQFF.

This chain uses TRBV12-3 or TRBV12-4 with TRBJ1-6; 7 bases agree with TRBD1. With V trimmed by 3 bases and J by 7 bases, 9 bases remained unmatched. The CDR3 runs to 16 residues. The CDR3 reads CASSFSLTGINSPLHF. The CDR3 nucleotides are TGTGCCAGCAGTTTCTCCCTGACAGGGATAAATTCACCCCTCCACTTT.

Regarding this clonotype: Germline and junction disagree at one end, which may indicate a read error. In DNA form, the CDR3 reads TGCAGCGCTGGACAGGGGAACACCAGGGAGCTGTTTTTT. Protein: CSAGQGNTRELFF. The rearrangement links TRBV29-1 to TRBJ2-2; 9 bases are a match to TRBD1. Germline values: CDR1 SQVTM, CDR2 ANQGSEA. The CDR3 has 13 amino acids.

This clonotype came up once. A much larger clone differs by one base, so this may be a read error. This chain links TRBV6-5 with TRBJ1-1, with a weak D call TRBD1 (5 bases). CDR1 is MNHEY and CDR2 is SVGAGI in the germline V gene. The CDR3 runs to 13 residues. In nucleotides, the CDR3 is TGTGCCGGCAGTTACGGGGGGGGGACTGAAGCTTTCTTT. Protein sequence: CAGSYGGGTEAFF.

The gene calls are TRBV6-2 or TRBV6-3 and TRBJ2-1; 14 bases line up with TRBD2. The germline V gene has CDR1 MNHEY and CDR2 SVGEGT. V lost 8 bases and J lost 8; bases outside the gene matches: 11. This CDR3 has 16 amino acids. The CDR3 spells CASVPPGTSGSYEQFF. The CDR3 DNA is TGTGCCAGCGTGCCCCCCGGGACTAGCGGGAGTTATGAGCAGTTCTTC.

On this clonotype itself: An end of the junction does not agree with germline; a read error may underlie this. The rearrangement joins TRBV12-3 or TRBV12-4 to TRBJ2-1; D might be TRBD2 (7 bases). CDR3 size: 15 residues. The CDR3 sequence is CASKGGGQKYNERFF. The CDR3 nucleotides read TGTGCCAGTAAAGGGGGGGGGCAGAAGTACAATGAGCGGTTCTTC.

Worth noting for this clonotype: A much bigger clone sits one base away, suggesting this may be a read error. V usage is TRBV7-9 and J usage is TRBJ2-5; possible D gene TRBD1, 5 bases. The CDR3 runs 12 residues. Germline V gives CDR1 SEHNR, CDR2 FQNEAQ (reference sequence). In nucleotides, the CDR3 is TGTGCAGGGGCGGCTGGACGGGAGACCCAGTACTTC. The encoded protein is CAGAAGRETQYF.